This T cell receptor (beta chain) emerged from a study of blood T cell repertoires in COVID-19. Sequenced by immunoSEQ multiplex PCR; TCRdb stores in-frame clones only, minus some. Among under 200,000 clones, 85% to 90% were seen once, and the ten largest hold 0.7% to 0.85%. Germline V gene data show CDR1 as SGHRS and CDR2 as YFSETQ. There are 13 residues in the CDR3. V lost 3 bases, J lost 5 bases, and 8 bases lay in between. The sample comprised peripheral blood. This TCR was recovered from a woman in her 70s with acute or convalescent COVID-19. This chain connects TRBV5-1 to TRBJ2-2, with D tentatively TRBD1 (5 bases). The CDR3 DNA sequence: TGCGCCAGCAGCTCTAGGGGAACCGGGGAGCTGTTTTTT. It codes for CASSSRGTGELFF. Together with reference TRBV5-1 and TRBJ2-2, the CDR3 gives the full variable domain: KAGVTQTPRYLIKTRGQQVTLSCSPISGHRSVSWYQQTPGQGLQFLFEYFSETQRNKGNFPGRFSGRQFSNSRSEMNVSTLELGDSALYLCASSSRGTGELFFGEGSRLTVL.